Shown below are 23 T cell receptor beta chains from a single sample sequenced in a study of OX40 agonist ivuxolimab in advanced cancers. Libraries came from the immunoSEQ multiplex PCR assay. TCRdb provides this immuneACCESS table in a form limited to in-frame rearrangements. Some clones are lacking; in checked studies, under half of them reflect an unresolved V gene, and why the rest are absent is not known. The sample profile shows over 100,000 clones; just over 90% of them were found once. The top ten clones comprise roughly 0.15% of the sample. The specimen comprised CD4+ or CD8+ T cells sorted from blood, sampled in a trial of the OX40 agonist ivuxolimab. The receptors derive from an adult with an advanced solid tumor such as melanoma, head and neck, liver or kidney cancer.

DNA of the CDR3: TGTGCCAGCAGCTCCCGGACAGTCACAGATACGCAGTATTTT. This sequence encodes CASSSRTVTDTQYF. The chain couples TRBV5-6 to TRBJ2-3, with D maybe TRBD1 (6 bases). Germline CDR1 SGHDT, CDR2 YYEEEE. CDR3 size: 14 residues. Trimming pared 3 bases from V and 2 bases from J, leaving 10 bases between.

The rearrangement joins TRBV6-5 to TRBJ1-2; 11 nucleotides line up with TRBD1. The CDR3 is 13 amino acids. Losses at the gene ends were 6 bases for V and 8 bases for J; bases not matched to a gene: 5. Germline V gene data show CDR1 as MNHEY and CDR2 as SVGAGI. The CDR3 sequence is CASSRGTGGGYTF. The CDR3 region has the DNA TGTGCCAGCAGCCGAGGGACAGGGGGAGGCTACACCTTC.

This clone was observed a handful of times. Other DNA sequences from this sample encode an identical CDR3 as well. V and J are TRBV2 and TRBJ2-1; possible D gene TRBD2, 6 bases. The CDR3 is made up of 13 amino acids. Per germline, CDR1 SNHLY and CDR2 FYNNEI. Trimming pared 8 bases from V and 4 bases from J, leaving 12 bases between. The CDR3 here is CASGLAVYNEQFF. The CDR3 nucleotides are TGTGCCAGCGGGTTAGCGGTGTACAATGAGCAGTTCTTC.

V and J are TRBV5-1 and TRBJ1-1; 10 bases align to TRBD1. The CDR3 length is 15 residues. V trimming: 0 bases; J trimming: 7 bases; junction bases outside the gene matches: 6. In germline, CDR1 is SGHRS, CDR2 YFSETQ. CDR3 amino acids: CASSLVGTGAGEAFF. The CDR3 DNA reads as TGCGCCAGCAGCTTGGTCGGGACAGGGGCTGGTGAAGCTTTCTTT. The whole variable domain, filled in from reference TRBV5-1 and TRBJ1-1, reads KAGVTQTPRYLIKTRGQQVTLSCSPISGHRSVSWYQQTPGQGLQFLFEYFSETQRNKGNFPGRFSGRQFSNSRSEMNVSTLELGDSALYLCASSLVGTGAGEAFFGQGTRLTVV.

The J gene is TRBJ1-3, the V gene TRBV6-5; D remains unclear. The CDR3 totals 16 residues. V was trimmed by 2 bases and J by 0 bases, leaving 11 bases between them. Germline CDR1 reads MNHEY; CDR2 reads SVGAGI. The CDR3 loop reads CASSYGKPNSGNTIYF. Written as DNA, the CDR3 is TGTGCCAGCAGTTACGGGAAGCCGAACTCTGGAAACACCATATATTTT.

V gene TRBV9 combines with J gene TRBJ2-5; weak D call: TRBD2 (6 bases). In germline, CDR1 is SGDLS, CDR2 YYNGEE. Trimming took off 0 bases at V and 5 bases at J, with 11 bases between the two ends. The CDR3 runs 14 residues. CDR3 nucleotide sequence: TGTGCCAGCAGCGTAGATGACGCGGGGGAGACCCAGTACTTC. It encodes CASSVDDAGETQYF.

The chain's CDR3 is CASRGGGGRPSSYNEQFF. The CDR3 DNA sequence: TGTGCCAGCAGAGGCGGTGGAGGCCGCCCTAGCTCCTACAATGAGCAGTTCTTC. The genes are TRBV7-9 and TRBJ2-1; D might be TRBD2 (5 bases). Germline loops: CDR1 SEHNR, CDR2 FQNEAQ (reference sequence). This CDR3 spans 18 amino acids. Trimming pared 6 bases from V and 0 bases from J, leaving 21 bases between.

This chain connects TRBV5-1 to TRBJ2-1; 11 bases fit TRBD2. Germline CDR1 is SGHRS and CDR2 is YFSETQ. Trimming took 0 bases from V and 5 from J; bases not matched to a gene: 7. This CDR3 is built from 17 residues. Written as DNA, the CDR3 is TGCGCCAGCAGCTTGGGGTTTAGCGGGAGGGCCGACAATGAGCAGTTCTTC. Translating gives CASSLGFSGRADNEQFF.

This sequence joins TRBV6-5 and TRBJ1-1, with D unresolved. The V end was cut by 0 bases, the J end by 11 bases, with 19 bases between. Per germline, CDR1 MNHEY and CDR2 SVGAGI. This CDR3 spans 15 amino acids. DNA for the CDR3: TGTGCCAGCAGTTACTCGAATCGACCGCCTTTAGTTGCTTTCTTT. Protein sequence: CASSYSNRPPLVAFF.

The chain employs TRBV6-6 and TRBJ2-2; TRBD2 agrees at 10 bases. Germline CDR1 and CDR2: MNHNY and SVGAGI (reference sequence). V lost 2 bases, J lost 6 bases, and 3 bases stayed unmatched. The CDR3 runs 15 residues. CDR3 loop: CASSYTLAGAGELFF. Here the CDR3 DNA reads TGTGCCAGCAGTTACACCCTAGCGGGGGCCGGGGAGCTGTTTTTT.

CDR3 nucleotides: TGCGCCAGCAGCTCTTTAGCGGAAGAGACCCAGTACTTC. Its translation is CASSSLAEETQYF. The chain couples TRBV5-1 to TRBJ2-5, with D maybe TRBD2 (6 bases). This CDR3 has 13 amino acids. In germline, CDR1 is SGHRS, CDR2 YFSETQ. The V end lost 3 bases, the J end lost 3 bases, and 9 bases lay between the germline ends.

This chain connects TRBV5-1 to TRBJ2-1, with D unresolved. V lost 5 bases to trimming and J lost 5 bases, with 11 bases between them. Germline CDR1 SGHRS, CDR2 YFSETQ. CDR3 length equals 13 residues. CDR3 amino acids: CASSLFTDNEQFF. The CDR3 DNA sequence: TGCGCCAGCAGTCTATTTACAGACAATGAGCAGTTCTTC.

The genes are TRBV21-1 and TRBJ1-3; TRBD1, the table's D call, was not compared with the DNA. TRBV21-1 constitutes a pseudogene. The CDR3 loop spans 16 amino acids. The DNA of the CDR3 is TGTGCCAGCAGCCATTTAACAGGGAGTACAGGAAACACCATATATTTT. This sequence encodes CASSHLTGSTGNTIYF.

This chain uses TRBV5-1 with TRBJ1-1, with D possibly TRBD1 on 6 matching bases. Germline V gives CDR1 SGHRS, CDR2 YFSETQ. This CDR3 contains 14 residues. With 4 bases removed from V and 3 bases from J, the gap between germline ends came to 13 bases. The CDR3 nucleotides are TGCGCCAGCAGCACCGACCAGGGGTACACTGAAGCTTTCTTT. This gives the protein CASSTDQGYTEAFF.

In this sample, this clone turned up once. The chain couples TRBV5-1 to TRBJ1-4; D gene uncertain. Trimming left V 0 bases short and J 6 bases short, with 9 bases between. There are 14 residues in the CDR3. Germline CDR1 SGHRS, CDR2 YFSETQ. CDR3 in DNA: TGCGCCAGCAGCTTGGAACGAGGTGATGAAAAACTGTTTTTT. Translation: CASSLERGDEKLFF. The entire variable domain, with the rest obtained from reference TRBV5-1 and TRBJ1-4, is as follows: KAGVTQTPRYLIKTRGQQVTLSCSPISGHRSVSWYQQTPGQGLQFLFEYFSETQRNKGNFPGRFSGRQFSNSRSEMNVSTLELGDSALYLCASSLERGDEKLFFGSGTQLSVL.

The J gene is TRBJ2-7, the V gene TRBV18, with 12 bases matching TRBD2. CDR1 is KGHSH and CDR2 is LQKENI in the germline V gene. The trim removed 5 bases at V and 0 bases at J, leaving 5 bases unmatched. The CDR3 is 16 residues long. In nucleotides, the CDR3 is TGTGCCAGCTCAGCACGGACTAGCGGGACCTCCTACGAGCAGTACTTC. Translated: CASSARTSGTSYEQYF.

The chain links TRBV11-3 to TRBJ2-2; 11 bases map to TRBD1. V lost 5 bases and J lost 5; bases outside the gene matches: 4. CDR1 is SGHNT and CDR2 is YENEEA in the germline V gene. This CDR3 spans 15 amino acids. CDR3 region: CASSRGTGGTGELFF. The CDR3 nucleotides are TGTGCCAGCAGCCGAGGGACAGGGGGAACCGGGGAGCTGTTTTTT.

The chain joins TRBV19 to TRBJ1-3; D might be TRBD1 (6 bases). V lost 5 bases and J 1 base, leaving 9 bases between the germline ends. The CDR3 is made up of 14 amino acids. Germline lookup yields CDR1 LNHDA and CDR2 SQIVND (reference sequence). The CDR3 sequence is CASSPTGSGNTIYF. The CDR3, as DNA: TGTGCCAGTAGTCCGACAGGTTCTGGAAACACCATATATTTT.

The chain recombines TRBV20-1 with TRBJ2-3; D is ambiguous. Per germline, CDR1 DFQATT and CDR2 SNEGSKA (reference sequence). The V end was cut by 8 bases, the J end by 4 bases, with 10 bases between. The CDR3 has 11 amino acids. DNA of the CDR3: TGCAGTACCGGGCAGGCAGATACGCAGTATTTT. It codes for CSTGQADTQYF.

The V and J genes are TRBV15 and TRBJ1-2; a weak D match, TRBD1 (6 bases). CDR1 and CDR2 (germline): LNHNV, YYDKDF (reference sequence). V dropped 3 bases and J dropped 3 bases, with 17 bases sitting between them. This CDR3 is built from 16 residues. CDR3 protein: CATSSLSTGTHYGYTF. The CDR3 DNA reads TGTGCCACCAGCAGCCTTTCGACAGGAACCCACTATGGCTACACCTTC.

V gene TRBV7-9 combines with J gene TRBJ1-5; D remains unclear. This CDR3 region has 13 residues. From germline, CDR1 is SEHNR and CDR2 FQNEAQ (reference sequence). The V end was cut by 1 base, the J end by 7 bases, with 8 bases between. This CDR3 is CASSLGTGQPQHF. CDR3 coding DNA: TGTGCCAGCAGCTTAGGGACGGGGCAGCCCCAGCATTTT.

The genes are TRBV27 and TRBJ1-1, with D uncertain. The CDR3 is 18 residues long. V was cut by 2 bases and J by 1 base, with 20 bases left in between. CDR1 and CDR2 (germline): MNHEY, SMNVEV (reference sequence). CDR3 sequence: CASSLPRKRIRRNTEAFF. The CDR3 region has the DNA TGTGCCAGCAGTTTACCTAGGAAGAGGATCCGTAGGAACACTGAAGCTTTCTTT.

This clone has only one observation. V gene TRBV6-5 combines with J gene TRBJ1-2; D not certain. The length of the CDR3 is 12 residues. The V end lost 4 bases, the J end lost 4 bases, and 7 bases lay between the germline ends. Looked up from germline, CDR1 is MNHEY and CDR2 is SVGAGI. CDR3 bases: TGTGCCAGCAGTTCGGAGGGCTATGGCTACACCTTC. This codes for CASSSEGYGYTF.